This T cell receptor (beta chain) derives from a study of shared clonotypes between healthy human individuals. Study background: For every donor, three CD4 naive, three CD4 memory, two CD8 naive and one CD8 memory plates were used. Study-level findings and limits: The sharing of approximately 5.1% of naive CD4 clonotypes was seen across a few donors.

With 3 bases removed from V and 7 bases from J, the gap between germline ends came to 10 bases. Germline V CDR1 and CDR2: KGHSH, LQKENI. There are 13 residues in the CDR3. At the deep level, the assay was run. Data came from immunoSEQ multiplex PCR; TCRdb stores just in-frame clones and leaves some out. The sample has 950,000 to 1,300,000 clones, more than 60% seen once. With regard to this clone: Its antigen is not identified.

The sequence was collected from a man between 18 and 35 years old in good health. Sequenced: memory CD4+ T cells sorted from blood. Regarding subset: CD45RA-negative fraction. The chain carries TRBV18 and TRBJ2-1; D gene uncertain. CDR3 region: CASSPPLGNEQFF. In DNA, the CDR3 is TGTGCCAGCTCACCGCCTCTGGGAAATGAGCAGTTCTTC.